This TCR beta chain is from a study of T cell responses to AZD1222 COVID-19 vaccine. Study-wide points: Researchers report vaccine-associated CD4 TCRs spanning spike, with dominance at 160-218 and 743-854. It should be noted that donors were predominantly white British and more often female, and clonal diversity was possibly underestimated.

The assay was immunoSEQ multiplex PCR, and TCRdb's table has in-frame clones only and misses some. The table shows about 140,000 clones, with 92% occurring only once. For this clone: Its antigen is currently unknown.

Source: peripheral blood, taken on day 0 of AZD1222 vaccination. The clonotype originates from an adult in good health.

CDR3 in DNA: TGTGCCAGCAGCCAAGATAGACAGAGTGTATTTAATTCACCCCTCCACTTT. It encodes CASSQDRQSVFNSPLHF. The V call is TRBV3-1 (or the pseudogene TRBV3-2), the J call TRBJ1-6; a possible D gene is TRBD1 (5 bases). This CDR3 region has 17 residues. Trimming removed 0 bases from V and 6 bases from J, with 15 bases in between. Germline V gene sequence: CDR1 LGHDT, CDR2 YNNKEL (reference sequence).